This T cell receptor beta chain was profiled in a study of T cell responses to AZD1222 COVID-19 vaccine. Points from the study as a whole: Spike-specific TCR breadth rose after two AZD1222 doses, and depth rose as well. A mostly white British donor set with more females was recruited, and clonal diversity was possibly underestimated.

Sequencing was performed with immunoSEQ multiplex PCR; in TCRdb, only in-frame clones are kept and a portion is missing. The sample lists some 280,000 clones, approximately 94% seen once, with about 0.5% in the top ten. Worth noting for this clone: The antigen remains undetermined.

The input for sequencing was peripheral blood, taken 28 days after the second AZD1222 dose. This clonotype originated in an adult who received the AZD1222 COVID-19 vaccine.

This CDR3 is CASSLYRDYEQYF. The DNA for the CDR3 is TGTGCCAGCAGTTTGTACAGGGACTACGAGCAGTACTTC. The chain uses TRBV12-3 or TRBV12-4 and TRBJ2-7, with D maybe TRBD1 (6 bases). Trimming left V 3 bases short and J 3 bases short, with 9 bases between. The CDR3 runs 13 residues.